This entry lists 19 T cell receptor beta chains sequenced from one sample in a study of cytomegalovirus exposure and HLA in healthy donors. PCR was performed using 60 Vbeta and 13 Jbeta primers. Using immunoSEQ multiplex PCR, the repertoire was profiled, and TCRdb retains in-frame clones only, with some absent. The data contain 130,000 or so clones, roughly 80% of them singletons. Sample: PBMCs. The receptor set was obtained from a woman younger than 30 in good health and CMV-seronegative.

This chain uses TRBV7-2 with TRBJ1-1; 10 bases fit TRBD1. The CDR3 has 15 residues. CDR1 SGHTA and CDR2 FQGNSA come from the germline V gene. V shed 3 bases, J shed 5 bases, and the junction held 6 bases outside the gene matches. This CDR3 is CASSFDRGRGTEAFF. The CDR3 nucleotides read TGTGCCAGCAGCTTCGACAGGGGGCGGGGGACTGAAGCTTTCTTT.

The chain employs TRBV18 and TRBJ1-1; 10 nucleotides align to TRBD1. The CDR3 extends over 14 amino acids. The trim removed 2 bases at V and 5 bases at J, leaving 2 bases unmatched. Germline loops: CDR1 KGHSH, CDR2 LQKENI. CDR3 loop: CASSPGTGDTEAFF. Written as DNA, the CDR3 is TGTGCCAGCTCACCAGGGACAGGGGATACTGAAGCTTTCTTT.

CDR3 sequence reads: CASSPRQGTDTQYF. The CDR3 DNA follows: TGTGCCAGCAGCCCCCGTCAGGGCACAGATACGCAGTATTTT. J is TRBJ2-3 and V is TRBV9; D remains ambiguous. Trimming cost V 4 bases and J 1 base, with 10 bases left between them. This CDR3 spans 14 amino acids. The germline V gene encodes CDR1 SGDLS and CDR2 YYNGEE.

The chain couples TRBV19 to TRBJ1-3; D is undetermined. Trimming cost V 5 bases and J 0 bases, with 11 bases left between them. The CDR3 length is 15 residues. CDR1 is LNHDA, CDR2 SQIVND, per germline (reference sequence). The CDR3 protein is CASSPTSDSGNTIYF. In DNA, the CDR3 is TGTGCCAGTAGTCCAACCAGCGACTCTGGAAACACCATATATTTT.

The DNA for the CDR3 is TGTGCCAGCAGCTTAGCGCGACAGGGTTTGACCCAGTACTTC. This translates into CASSLARQGLTQYF. This chain uses TRBV7-2 with TRBJ2-5; 7 bases align to TRBD1. V lost 0 bases and J lost 7; bases outside the gene matches: 5. Per germline, CDR1 SGHTA and CDR2 FQGNSA. The CDR3 consists of 14 residues. The entire variable domain, with the rest obtained from reference TRBV7-2 and TRBJ2-5, is as follows: GAGVSQSPSNKVTEKGKDVELRCDPISGHTALYWYRQSLGQGLEFLIYFQGNSAPDKSGLPSDRFSAERTGGSVSTLTIQRTQQEDSAVYLCASSLARQGLTQYFGPGTRLLVL.

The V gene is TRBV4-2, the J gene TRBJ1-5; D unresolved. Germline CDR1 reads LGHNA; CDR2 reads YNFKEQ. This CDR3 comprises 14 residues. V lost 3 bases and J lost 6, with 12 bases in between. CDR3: CASSQGGVGQPQHF. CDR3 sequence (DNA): TGTGCCAGCAGCCAGGGCGGGGTGGGTCAGCCCCAGCATTTT.

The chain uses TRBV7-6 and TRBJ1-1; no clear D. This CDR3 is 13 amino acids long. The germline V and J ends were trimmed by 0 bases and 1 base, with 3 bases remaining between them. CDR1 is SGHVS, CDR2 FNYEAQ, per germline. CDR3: CASSLARNTEAFF. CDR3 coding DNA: TGTGCCAGCAGCTTAGCGAGGAACACTGAAGCTTTCTTT.

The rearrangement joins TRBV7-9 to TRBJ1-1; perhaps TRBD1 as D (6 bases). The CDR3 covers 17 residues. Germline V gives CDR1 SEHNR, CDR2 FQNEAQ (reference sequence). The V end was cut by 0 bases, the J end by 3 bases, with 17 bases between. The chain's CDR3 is CASSLAGHREGDTEAFF. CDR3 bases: TGTGCCAGCAGCTTAGCGGGACACAGGGAAGGGGACACTGAAGCTTTCTTT.

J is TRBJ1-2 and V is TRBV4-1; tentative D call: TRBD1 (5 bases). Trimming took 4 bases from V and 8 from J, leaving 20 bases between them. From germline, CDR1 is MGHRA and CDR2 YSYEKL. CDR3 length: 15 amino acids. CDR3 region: CASSLPDAGAGGYTF. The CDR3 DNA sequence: TGCGCCAGCAGCCTCCCCGATGCCGGGGCGGGGGGCTACACCTTC.

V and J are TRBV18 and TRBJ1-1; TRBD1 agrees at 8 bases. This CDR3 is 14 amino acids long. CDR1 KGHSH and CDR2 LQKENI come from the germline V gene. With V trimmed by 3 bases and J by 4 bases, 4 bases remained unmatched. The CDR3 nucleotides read TGTGCCAGCTCACCGGACAGGGCTCGCACTGAAGCTTTCTTT. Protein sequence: CASSPDRARTEAFF.

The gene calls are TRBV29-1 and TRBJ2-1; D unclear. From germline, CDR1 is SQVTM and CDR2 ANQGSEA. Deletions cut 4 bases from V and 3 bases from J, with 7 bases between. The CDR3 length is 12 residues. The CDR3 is CSVASDYNEQFF. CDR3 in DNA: TGCAGCGTTGCCTCAGACTACAATGAGCAGTTCTTC.

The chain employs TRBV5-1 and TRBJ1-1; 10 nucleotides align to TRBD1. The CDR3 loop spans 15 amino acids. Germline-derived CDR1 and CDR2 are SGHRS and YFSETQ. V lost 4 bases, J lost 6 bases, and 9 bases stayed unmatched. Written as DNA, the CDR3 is TGCGCCAGCAGCGCTCCGGGACAGGGGACTTCTGAAGCTTTCTTT. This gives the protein CASSAPGQGTSEAFF.

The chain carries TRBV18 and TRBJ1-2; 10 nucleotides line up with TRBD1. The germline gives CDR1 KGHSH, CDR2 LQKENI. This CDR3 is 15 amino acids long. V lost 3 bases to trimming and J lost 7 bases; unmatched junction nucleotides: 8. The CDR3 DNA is TGTGCCAGCTCACCCCCGGGACAGGGGACGCGTGGCTACACCTTC. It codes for CASSPPGQGTRGYTF.

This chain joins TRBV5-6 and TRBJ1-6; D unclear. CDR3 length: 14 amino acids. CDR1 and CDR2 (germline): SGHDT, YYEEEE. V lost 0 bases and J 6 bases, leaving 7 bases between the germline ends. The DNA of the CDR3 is TGTGCCAGCAGCTTGGCTATTTCTAATTCACCCCTCCACTTT. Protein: CASSLAISNSPLHF.

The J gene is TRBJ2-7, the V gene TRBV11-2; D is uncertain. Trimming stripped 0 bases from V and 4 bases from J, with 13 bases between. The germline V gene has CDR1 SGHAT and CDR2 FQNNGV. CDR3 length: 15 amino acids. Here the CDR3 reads CASSLDYSPAYEQYF. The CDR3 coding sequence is TGTGCCAGCAGCTTAGACTATTCCCCCGCTTACGAGCAGTACTTC. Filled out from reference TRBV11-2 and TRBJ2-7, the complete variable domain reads EAGVAQSPRYKIIEKRQSVAFWCNPISGHATLYWYQQILGQGPKLLIQFQNNGVVDDSQLPKDRFSAERLKGVDSTLKIQPAKLEDSAVYLCASSLDYSPAYEQYFGPGTRLTVT.

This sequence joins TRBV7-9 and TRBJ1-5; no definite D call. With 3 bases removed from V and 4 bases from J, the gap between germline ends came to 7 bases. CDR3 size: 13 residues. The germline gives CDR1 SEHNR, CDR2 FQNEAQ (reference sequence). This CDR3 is CASSLSGNQPQHF. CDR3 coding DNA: TGTGCCAGCAGCTTGAGCGGGAATCAGCCCCAGCATTTT. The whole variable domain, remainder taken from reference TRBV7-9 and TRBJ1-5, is DTGVSQNPRHKITKRGQNVTFRCDPISEHNRLYWYRQTLGQGPEFLTYFQNEAQLEKSRLLSDRFSAERPKGSFSTLEIQRTEQGDSAMYLCASSLSGNQPQHFGDGTRLSIL.

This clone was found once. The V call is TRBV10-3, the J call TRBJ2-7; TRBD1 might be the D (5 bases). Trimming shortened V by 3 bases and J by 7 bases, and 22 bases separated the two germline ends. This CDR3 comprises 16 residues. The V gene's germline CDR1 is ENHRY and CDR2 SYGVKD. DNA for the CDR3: TGTGCCATCAGTGACCCTCCGGCAGGGCAGGTTTGGGAGCAGTACTTC. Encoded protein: CAISDPPAGQVWEQYF.

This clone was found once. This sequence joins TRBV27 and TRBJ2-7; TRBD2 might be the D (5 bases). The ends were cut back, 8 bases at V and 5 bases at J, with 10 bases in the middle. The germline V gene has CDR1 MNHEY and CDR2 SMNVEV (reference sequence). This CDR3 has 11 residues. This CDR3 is CASQTGNEQYF. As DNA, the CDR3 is TGTGCCAGCCAAACGGGAAACGAGCAGTACTTC.

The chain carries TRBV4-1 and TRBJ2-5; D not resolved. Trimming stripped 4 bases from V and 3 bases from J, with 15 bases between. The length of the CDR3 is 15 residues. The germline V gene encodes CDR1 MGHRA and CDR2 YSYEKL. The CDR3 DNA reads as TGCGCCAGCAGCCGTCTCATCGTTAACAAAGAGACCCAGTACTTC. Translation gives CASSRLIVNKETQYF.